This T cell receptor beta chain was sequenced in a study of blood T cells in healthy people across ages (dated by TCRdb to about 2015). For the wider study: In model experiments, roughly one uniquely barcoded TCR beta cDNA molecule per two T cells was captured by template switching. To track age-related changes in TCR beta repertoire diversity, the study relied on deep sequencing normalized with unique cDNA molecular identifiers. Donors were grouped into four age groups: young (average roughly 16 years), middle-aged (39), aged (around 62) and long-lived (less than 85). To avoid experimental bias, donors of different ages were randomly spread across the sequencing lanes. Two additional independent replicas of 1 million unique cDNA reads from the same blood draw were analyzed for two donors (one aged 18 to 30 and one aged 80 or older). Overall study results and their limits: As age increased, observed TCR beta diversity per million T cells dropped in a roughly linear way, and a significant reduction was already evident by age about 40. Since profiling was done on bulk unsorted PBMCs, naive and antigen-experienced compartments could not be conclusively compared. The CMV infection status of donors was not known, potentially confounding age-related changes in expanded clonotypes. The percentage of naive T cells measured by flow cytometry correlated strongly with observed TCR beta diversity. Compared with the aged group, the long-lived group had more naive CD4+ T cells, fewer expanded clones and increased TCR diversity, a pattern suggesting age selection. Total diversity estimates from one million sequenced T cells were considered lower bounds and underestimates.

Inclusive of the bounding cysteine and phenylalanine, the CDR3 is 15 residues long. The only DNA kept is the CDR3, 45 bases in frame from the first base. Here V drops 3 bases and J drops 5 bases, and the junction holds 6 bases not matched to any gene. Looking up the germline V gene (reference sequence) yields CDR1 DFQATT and CDR2 SNEGSKA. Library preparation was by 5' RACE. Sequencing was performed on an Illumina HiSeq 2500. A second PCR of about 7 to 12 cycles was performed with a sample-barcoded 5' primer and a J-beta primer mix. A template-switch 5' adaptor carrying 12 random nucleotides introduced a unique molecular identifier onto each TCR beta cDNA molecule. At least 2.5 million CDR3-containing paired-end reads were obtained from each sample. The Mint cDNA synthesis kit, primed by a TRBC-specific oligonucleotide, was used to synthesize first-strand cDNA from all RNA. Following uracil-DNA glycosylase treatment, all cDNA underwent a first 18-cycle PCR with the universal primers M1SS and BC2_uni_R. The paper's processing steps were these. Each sample was normalized by randomly selecting 1 million high-quality reads, each carrying a distinct molecular identifier. Reads with shared molecular identifiers were discarded instead of being binned into consensus sequences. MiTCR, with a Q25 quality threshold and the strictest error-elimination algorithm, was used for CDR3 identification, clonotype clustering and error correction. A nonparametric unseen species model with Euler transformation was used to estimate a lower bound on total TCR beta diversity. TCRdb redid the processing of the public reads, applying fastp at Q25 and MiXCR, and retained in-frame beta chains. CDR3 protein duplicates are merged, each entry listing the most common genes and DNA. TCRdb, not the authors, supplied the V and J calls. This sample gives some 1.5 million distinct CDR3 sequences in total; less than 45% of them show up just once. The top ten clones comprise roughly 3.7% of the sample.

The donors were roughly 40 Caucasian individuals from Russia, aged 6 to 90 years, who were systemically healthy. Each donor gave ten milliliters of peripheral blood, drawn into EDTA-treated Vacutainer tubes. Ficoll-Paque density-gradient centrifugation was used to isolate PBMCs, with at least 7 million per sample. Total RNA, at least 6 micrograms per sample, was extracted from PBMCs with Trizol reagent. Naive CD45RAhigh/CD27high T cell percentages were measured by flow cytometry on a PBMC aliquot from every donor. To note about this clonotype: Its target antigen remains unknown. Base quality data are lacking; no much larger clone is found one base away.

The sequence derives from a woman aged 18-35 years in good health. Material for sequencing was blood. In this chain, TRBV20-1 is recombined with TRBJ2-2, and 10 junctional nucleotides match TRBD2. CDR3 region: CSARLAGVTTGELFF. Here is the DNA: TGCAGTGCTAGGCTAGCGGGAGTTACTACCGGGGAGCTGTTTTTT.